This T cell receptor beta chain originates from a study of radiation and T cells in renal cell carcinoma. Measured with immunoSEQ multiplex PCR; TCRdb has only the in-frame clones, and not every one. The table includes 130,000 or so clones, 88% detected once. Time point: baseline pretreatment blood. Treatment defined: 15 Gy SBRT to primary tumor, nephrectomy 4 weeks later. Serial blood draws occurred at baseline and 2 and 4 weeks post-SBRT. The sample consisted of blood, taken from a patient whose treatment included radiotherapy and nephrectomy. This clonotype originated in a woman aged 45-59 years with renal cell carcinoma.

The CDR3: CASTTRRAAKSQGAQYF. The CDR3 region has the DNA TGTGCCAGCACCACTAGGCGGGCGGCCAAATCCCAAGGGGCCCAGTACTTC. This sequence joins TRBV13 and TRBJ2-5; possibly TRBD1 or TRBD2 for D (5 bases each). The V end lost 7 bases, the J end lost 9 bases, and 30 bases lay between the germline ends. The CDR3 totals 17 residues. CDR1 and CDR2 from the germline V gene are PRHDT and FYEKMQ (reference sequence).